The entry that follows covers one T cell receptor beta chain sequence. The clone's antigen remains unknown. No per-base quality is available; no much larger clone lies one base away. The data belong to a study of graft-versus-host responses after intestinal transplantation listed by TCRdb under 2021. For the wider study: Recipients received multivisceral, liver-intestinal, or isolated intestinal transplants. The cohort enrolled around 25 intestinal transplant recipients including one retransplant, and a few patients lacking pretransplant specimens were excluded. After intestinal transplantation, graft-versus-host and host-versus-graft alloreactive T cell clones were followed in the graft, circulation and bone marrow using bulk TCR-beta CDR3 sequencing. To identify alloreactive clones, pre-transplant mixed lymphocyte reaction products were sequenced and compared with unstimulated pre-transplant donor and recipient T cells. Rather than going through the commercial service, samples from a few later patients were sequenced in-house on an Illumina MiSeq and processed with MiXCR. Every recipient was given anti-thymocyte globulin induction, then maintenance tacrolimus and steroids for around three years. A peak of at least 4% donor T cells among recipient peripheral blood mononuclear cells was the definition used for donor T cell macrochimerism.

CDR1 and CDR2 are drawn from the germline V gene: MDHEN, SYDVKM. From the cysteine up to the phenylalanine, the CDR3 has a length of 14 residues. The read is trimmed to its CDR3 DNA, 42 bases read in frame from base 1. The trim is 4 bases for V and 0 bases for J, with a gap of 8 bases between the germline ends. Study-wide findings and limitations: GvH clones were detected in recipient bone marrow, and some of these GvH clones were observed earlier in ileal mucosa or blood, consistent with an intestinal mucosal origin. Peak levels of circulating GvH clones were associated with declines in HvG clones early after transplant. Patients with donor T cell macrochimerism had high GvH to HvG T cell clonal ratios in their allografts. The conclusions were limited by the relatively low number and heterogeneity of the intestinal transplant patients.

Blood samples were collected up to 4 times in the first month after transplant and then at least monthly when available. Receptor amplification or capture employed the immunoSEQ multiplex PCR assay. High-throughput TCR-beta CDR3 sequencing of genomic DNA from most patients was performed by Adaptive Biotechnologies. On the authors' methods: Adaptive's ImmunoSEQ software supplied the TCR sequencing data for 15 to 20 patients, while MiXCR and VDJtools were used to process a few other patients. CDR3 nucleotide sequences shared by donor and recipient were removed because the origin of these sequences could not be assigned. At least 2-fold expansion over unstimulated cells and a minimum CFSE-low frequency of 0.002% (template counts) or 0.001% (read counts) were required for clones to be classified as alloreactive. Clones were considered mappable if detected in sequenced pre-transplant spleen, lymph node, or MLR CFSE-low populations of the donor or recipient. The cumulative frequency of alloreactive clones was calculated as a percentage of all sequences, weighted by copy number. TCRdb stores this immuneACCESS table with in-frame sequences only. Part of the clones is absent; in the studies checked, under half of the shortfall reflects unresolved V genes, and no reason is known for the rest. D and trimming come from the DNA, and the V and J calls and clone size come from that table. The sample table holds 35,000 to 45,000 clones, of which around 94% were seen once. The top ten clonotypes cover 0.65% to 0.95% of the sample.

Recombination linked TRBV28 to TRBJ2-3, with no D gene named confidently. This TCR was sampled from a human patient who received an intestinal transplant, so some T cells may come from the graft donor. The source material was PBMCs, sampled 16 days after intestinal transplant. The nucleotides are TGTGCCAGCAGTTCGCCAGCGAGCACAGATACGCAGTATTTT. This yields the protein CASSSPASTDTQYF.